The T cell receptor (beta chain) described here comes from a study of T cells in Graves' hyperthyroidism and ophthalmopathy. This clonotype was picked up many times. What it binds is not known. Study-level results: The model predicted ophthalmopathy a median around six months before onset.

Orbital computed tomography and thyroid ultrasound, together with serum TRAb and thyroxine and clinical symptoms, were used for diagnoses. CDR3 size: 14 residues. Germline lookup yields CDR1 DFQATT and CDR2 SNEGSKA (reference sequence). Deletions cut 5 bases from V and 4 bases from J, with 15 bases between. Amplification yielded TCR beta CDR3 regions, with RNA transcripts as the source. During a first-round RT-PCR of the TCR CDR3, the HTBI primer set was used. TCRdb used MiXCR to reprocess the multiplex PCR reads, holding one entry per CDR3 protein. Here the sample spans around 440,000 distinct CDR3 sequences, 15% to 18% being singletons.

The V gene is TRBV20-1, the J gene TRBJ2-1; no reliable D call. Specimen: blood. The TCR originated in a woman aged 18 to 35 with Graves' hyperthyroidism. As DNA, the CDR3 is TGCAGTGCTGGTCCCCGAGTCGTATACAATGAGCAGTTCTTC. Translation gives CSAGPRVVYNEQFF.